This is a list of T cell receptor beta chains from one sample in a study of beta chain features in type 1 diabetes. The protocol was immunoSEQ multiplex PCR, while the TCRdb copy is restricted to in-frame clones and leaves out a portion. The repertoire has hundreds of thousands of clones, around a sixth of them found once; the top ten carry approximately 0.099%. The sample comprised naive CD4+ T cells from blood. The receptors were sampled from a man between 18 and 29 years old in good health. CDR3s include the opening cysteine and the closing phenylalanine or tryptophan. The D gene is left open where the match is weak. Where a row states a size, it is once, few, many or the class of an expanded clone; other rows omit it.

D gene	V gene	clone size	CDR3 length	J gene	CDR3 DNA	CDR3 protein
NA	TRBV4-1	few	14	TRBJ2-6	TGCGCCAGCAGCCAACTCTCTGGGGCCAACGTCCTGACTTTC	CASSQLSGANVLTF
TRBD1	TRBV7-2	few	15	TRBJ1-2	TGTGCCAGCAGCTTTCGGACAGGGGCTAACTATGGCTACACCTTC	CASSFRTGANYGYTF
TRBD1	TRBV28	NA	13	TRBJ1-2	TGTGCCAGCAGTACAGGGGGCCGGTATGGCTACACCTTC	CASSTGGRYGYTF
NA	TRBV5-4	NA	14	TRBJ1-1	TGTGCCAGCAGCTCCTGGGGGCTCGGCACTGAAGCTTTCTTT	CASSSWGLGTEAFF
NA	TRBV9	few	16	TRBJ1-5	TGTGCCAGCAGCCCAGACCCTAACTCCCCGAATCAGCCCCAGCATTTT	CASSPDPNSPNQPQHF
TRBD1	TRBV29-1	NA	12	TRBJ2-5	TGCAGCGTTACAGGGGGGCAAGAGACCCAGTACTTC	CSVTGGQETQYF
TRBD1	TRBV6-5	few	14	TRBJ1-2	TGTGCCAGCACTCTAGACAGGGAGGCCTATGGCTACACCTTC	CASTLDREAYGYTF
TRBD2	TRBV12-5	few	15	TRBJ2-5	TGTGCTAGTGGTTCTGGAGCGGGGGCCCAAGAGACCCAGTACTTC	CASGSGAGAQETQYF
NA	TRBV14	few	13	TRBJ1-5	TGTGCCAGCAGCCAAGAGGTGAATCAGCCCCAGCATTTT	CASSQEVNQPQHF
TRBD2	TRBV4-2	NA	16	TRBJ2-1	TGTGCCAGCAGCCCGAGTGGGCTAGCGGGAGTAAATGAGCAGTTCTTC	CASSPSGLAGVNEQFF
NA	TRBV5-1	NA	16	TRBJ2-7	TGCGCCAGCAGCCCAGGGCTGAGTATGAGAGTCTACGAGCAGTACTTC	CASSPGLSMRVYEQYF